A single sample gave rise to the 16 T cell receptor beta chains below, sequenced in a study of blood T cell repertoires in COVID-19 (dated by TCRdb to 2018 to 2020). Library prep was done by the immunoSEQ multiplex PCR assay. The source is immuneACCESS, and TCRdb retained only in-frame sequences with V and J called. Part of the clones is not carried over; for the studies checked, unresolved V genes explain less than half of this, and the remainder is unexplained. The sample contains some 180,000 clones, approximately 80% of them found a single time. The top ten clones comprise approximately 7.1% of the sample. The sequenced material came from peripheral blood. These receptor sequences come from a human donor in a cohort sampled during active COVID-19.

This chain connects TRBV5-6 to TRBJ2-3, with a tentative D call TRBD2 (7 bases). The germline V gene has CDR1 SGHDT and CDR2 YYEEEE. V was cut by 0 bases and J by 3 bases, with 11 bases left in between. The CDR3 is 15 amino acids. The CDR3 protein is CASSLAGGSTDTQYF. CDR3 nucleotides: TGTGCCAGCAGCTTGGCGGGGGGCTCAACAGATACGCAGTATTTT. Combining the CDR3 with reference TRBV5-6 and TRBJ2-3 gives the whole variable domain DAGVTQSPTHLIKTRGQQVTLRCSPKSGHDTVSWYQQALGQGPQFIFQYYEEEERQRGNFPDRFSGHQFPNYSSELNVNALLLGDSALYLCASSLAGGSTDTQYFGPGTRLTVL.

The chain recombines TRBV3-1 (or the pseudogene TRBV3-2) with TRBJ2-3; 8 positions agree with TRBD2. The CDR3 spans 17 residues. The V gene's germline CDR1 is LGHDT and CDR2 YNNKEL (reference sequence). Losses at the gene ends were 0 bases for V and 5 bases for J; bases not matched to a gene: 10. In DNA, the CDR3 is TGTGCCAGCAGCCAAGATCGGGGGGGCGGAGTGCTAGATACGCAGTATTTT. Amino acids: CASSQDRGGGVLDTQYF.

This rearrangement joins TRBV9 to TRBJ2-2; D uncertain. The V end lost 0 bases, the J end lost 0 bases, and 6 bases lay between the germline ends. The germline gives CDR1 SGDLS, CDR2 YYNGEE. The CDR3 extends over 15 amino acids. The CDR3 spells CASSVVQSNTGELFF. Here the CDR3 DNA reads TGTGCCAGCAGCGTAGTACAGTCGAACACCGGGGAGCTGTTTTTT.

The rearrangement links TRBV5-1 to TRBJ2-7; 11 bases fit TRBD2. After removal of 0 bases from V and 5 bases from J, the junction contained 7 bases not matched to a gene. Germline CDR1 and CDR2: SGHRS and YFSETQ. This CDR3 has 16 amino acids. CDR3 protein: CASSLVTSGEVHEQYF. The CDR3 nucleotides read TGCGCCAGCAGCTTGGTGACTAGCGGGGAGGTACACGAGCAGTACTTC.

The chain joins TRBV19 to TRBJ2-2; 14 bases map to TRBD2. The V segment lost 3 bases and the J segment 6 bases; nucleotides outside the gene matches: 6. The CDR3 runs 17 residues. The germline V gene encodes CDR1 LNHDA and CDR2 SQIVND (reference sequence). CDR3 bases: TGTGCCAGTAGTATTCCGACTAGCGGGGGGGCGGCCGGGGAGCTGTTTTTT. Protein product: CASSIPTSGGAAGELFF.

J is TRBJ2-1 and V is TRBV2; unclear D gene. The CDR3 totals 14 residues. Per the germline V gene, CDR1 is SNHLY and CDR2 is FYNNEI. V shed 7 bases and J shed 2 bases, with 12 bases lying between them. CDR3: CASILDWTYNEQFF. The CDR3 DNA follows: TGTGCCAGCATCCTTGACTGGACCTACAATGAGCAGTTCTTC.

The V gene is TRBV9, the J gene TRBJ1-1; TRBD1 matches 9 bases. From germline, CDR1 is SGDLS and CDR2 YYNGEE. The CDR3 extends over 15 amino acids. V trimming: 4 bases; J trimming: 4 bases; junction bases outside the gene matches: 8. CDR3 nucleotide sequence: TGTGCCAGCAGCAGTCAAGGGACAGGGACCACTGAAGCTTTCTTT. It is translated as CASSSQGTGTTEAFF.

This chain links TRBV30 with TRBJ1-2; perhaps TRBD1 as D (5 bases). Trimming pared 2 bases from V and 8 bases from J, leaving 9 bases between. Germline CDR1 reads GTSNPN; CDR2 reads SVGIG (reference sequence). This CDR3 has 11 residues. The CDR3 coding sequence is TGTGCCTGGAGTTGGAGGGGCGGCTACACCTTC. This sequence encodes CAWSWRGGYTF.

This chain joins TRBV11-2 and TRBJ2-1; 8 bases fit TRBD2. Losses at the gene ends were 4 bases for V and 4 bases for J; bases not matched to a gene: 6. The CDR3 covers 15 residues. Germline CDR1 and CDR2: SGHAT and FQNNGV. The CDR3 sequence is CASSWSSGEYNEQFF. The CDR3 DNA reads TGTGCCAGCAGCTGGAGTAGCGGGGAGTACAATGAGCAGTTCTTC.

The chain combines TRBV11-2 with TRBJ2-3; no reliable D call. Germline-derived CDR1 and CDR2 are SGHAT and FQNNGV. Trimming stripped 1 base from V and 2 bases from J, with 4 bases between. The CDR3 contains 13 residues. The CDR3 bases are TGTGCCAGCAGCTTAGGGCTCACAGATACGCAGTATTTT. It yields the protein CASSLGLTDTQYF.

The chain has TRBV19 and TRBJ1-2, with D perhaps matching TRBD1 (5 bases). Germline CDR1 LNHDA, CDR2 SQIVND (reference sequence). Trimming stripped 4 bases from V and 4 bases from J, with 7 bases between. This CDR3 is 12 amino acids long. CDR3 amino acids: CASSRQRYGYTF. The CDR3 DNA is TGTGCCAGTAGTAGACAGCGCTATGGCTACACCTTC.

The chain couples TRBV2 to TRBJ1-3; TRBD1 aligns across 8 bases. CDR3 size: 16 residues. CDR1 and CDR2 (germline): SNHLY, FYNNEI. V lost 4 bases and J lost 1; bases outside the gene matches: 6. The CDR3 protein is CASSGDRGTSGNTIYF. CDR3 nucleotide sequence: TGTGCCAGCAGTGGCGACAGGGGAACGTCTGGAAACACCATATATTTT.

In nucleotides, the CDR3 is TGTGCCAGCAGTGGGGGACGGACAGGGGTTGGGAAAACTGAAGCTTTCTTT. Residues: CASSGGRTGVGKTEAFF. The chain carries TRBV2 and TRBJ1-1, with 9 nucleotides matching TRBD1. Unmatched junction bases numbered 14, after V lost 4 bases and J lost 5 bases. Germline V gene lookup returns CDR1 SNHLY and CDR2 FYNNEI. The CDR3 length is 17 residues.

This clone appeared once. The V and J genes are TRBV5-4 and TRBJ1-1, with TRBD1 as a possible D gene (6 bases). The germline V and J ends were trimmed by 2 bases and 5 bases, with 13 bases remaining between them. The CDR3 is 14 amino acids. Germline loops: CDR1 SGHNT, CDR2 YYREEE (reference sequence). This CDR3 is CASSFQGSRTEAFF. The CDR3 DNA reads TGTGCCAGCAGCTTTCAGGGGAGTAGGACTGAAGCTTTCTTT. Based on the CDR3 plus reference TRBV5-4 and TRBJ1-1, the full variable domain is ETGVTQSPTHLIKTRGQQVTLRCSSQSGHNTVSWYQQALGQGPQFIFQYYREEENGRGNFPPRFSGLQFPNYSSELNVNALELDDSALYLCASSFQGSRTEAFFGQGTRLTVV.

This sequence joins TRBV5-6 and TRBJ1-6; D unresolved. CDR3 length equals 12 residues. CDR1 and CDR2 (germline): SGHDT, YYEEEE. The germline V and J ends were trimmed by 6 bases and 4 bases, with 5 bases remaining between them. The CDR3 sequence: CASNLYNSPLHF. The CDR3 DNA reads TGTGCCAGCAATTTATATAATTCACCCCTCCACTTT.

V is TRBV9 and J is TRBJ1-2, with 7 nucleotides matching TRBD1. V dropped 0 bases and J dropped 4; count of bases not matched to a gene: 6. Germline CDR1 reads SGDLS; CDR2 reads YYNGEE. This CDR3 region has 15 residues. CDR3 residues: CASSVGQGSVYGYTF. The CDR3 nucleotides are TGTGCCAGCAGCGTAGGACAGGGAAGTGTCTATGGCTACACCTTC.